This T cell receptor beta chain derives from a study of control samples from healthy donors and cancer patients. Between the trimmed V and J ends, which lost 0 bases and 2 bases, there was a span of 8 bases. CDR3 length: 14 amino acids. CDR1 is SGDLS, CDR2 YYNGEE, per germline. Sequencing used immunoSEQ multiplex PCR; TCRdb keeps in-frame clones, though not all of them. The repertoire holds approximately 150,000 clones, with approximately 94% as singletons. The rearrangement uses TRBV9 and TRBJ1-1, with no clear D. The clonotype originates from a man in his sixties with colorectal cancer. Material for sequencing was PBMCs. The CDR3 spells CASSVDPRNTEAFF. CDR3 bases: TGTGCCAGCAGCGTAGATCCCCGTAACACTGAAGCTTTCTTT.